This passage covers 19 T cell receptor beta chains from one sample sequenced in a study of cytomegalovirus exposure and HLA in healthy donors. It was with 60 Vbeta and 13 Jbeta primers that the PCR ran. Profiling relied on immunoSEQ multiplex PCR, and the TCRdb table lists in-frame clones only, not all of them. The sample yields under 150,000 clones, 70% to 80% seen once. Sample: PBMCs. These receptors originate from a woman in her forties in good health and CMV-seropositive.

The genes are TRBV18 and TRBJ2-5; D call uncertain. V was clipped by 2 bases and J by 4 bases, with 5 bases between them. Germline CDR1 KGHSH, CDR2 LQKENI. This CDR3 region has 12 residues. The CDR3 spells CASSPELETQYF. The CDR3 coding sequence is TGTGCCAGCTCACCAGAGTTAGAGACCCAGTACTTC.

As DNA, the CDR3 is TGTGCCAGCAGCCCCGGGACAGTGCAAATGTTTGGATACACCTTC. Its protein is CASSPGTVQMFGYTF. The chain couples TRBV9 to TRBJ1-2; 7 bases align to TRBD1. Trimming removed 4 bases from V and 11 bases from J; junction bases left unmatched: 17. Germline CDR1 is SGDLS and CDR2 is YYNGEE. CDR3 size: 15 residues.

The sample holds one count of this clone. This chain joins TRBV9 and TRBJ1-6; D not certain. V lost 3 bases to trimming and J lost 4 bases, with 8 bases between them. Germline assignment: CDR1 SGDLS and CDR2 YYNGEE. CDR3 length: 14 residues. The CDR3, as DNA: TGTGCCAGCAGCGCGCGGGTGTATAATTCACCCCTCCACTTT. This gives the protein CASSARVYNSPLHF.

The rearrangement uses TRBV4-3 and TRBJ2-3; 11 nucleotides line up with TRBD2. The CDR3 is made up of 19 amino acids. The ends lost 1 base at V and 1 base at J; junction bases unmatched: 10. Germline V gives CDR1 LGHNA, CDR2 YSLEER. As DNA, the CDR3 is TGCGCCAGCAGCCAAGGTTTTAGCGGGGGGGCTTTCGGCACAGATACGCAGTATTTT. As protein: CASSQGFSGGAFGTDTQYF.

The chain couples TRBV28 to TRBJ1-1; D remains ambiguous. The CDR3 is 13 amino acids. Looked up from germline, CDR1 is MDHEN and CDR2 is SYDVKM. V lost 6 bases to trimming and J lost 1 base, with 9 bases between them. The CDR3 is CASRGDPNTEAFF. The CDR3 DNA is TGTGCCAGCAGGGGAGACCCGAACACTGAAGCTTTCTTT. The full variable domain, its missing parts supplied by reference TRBV28 and TRBJ1-1, is DVKVTQSSRYLVKRTGEKVFLECVQDMDHENMFWYRQDPGLGLRLIYFSYDVKMKEKGDIPEGYSVSREKKERFSLILESASTNQTSMYLCASRGDPNTEAFFGQGTRLTVV.

The CDR3 loop reads CASGLVLGQGKGNNEQFF. DNA of the CDR3: TGTGCTAGTGGTTTGGTTTTAGGACAGGGAAAAGGGAACAATGAGCAGTTCTTC. This chain connects TRBV12-5 to TRBJ2-1; 8 positions agree with TRBD1. The germline CDR1 and CDR2 sequences are LGHNT and FRNRAP. J gave up 5 bases and V 0 bases, and 12 bases lay outside the gene matches. The CDR3 extends over 18 amino acids.

This clone has only one observation. This chain uses TRBV4-2 with TRBJ2-5; 8 positions match TRBD2. The V segment lost 6 bases and the J segment 5 bases; nucleotides outside the gene matches: 11. CDR1 and CDR2 (germline): LGHNA, YNFKEQ. CDR3 size: 15 residues. The CDR3 bases are TGTGCCAGCAGGGCCATCGGGGGGGCGGACGAGACCCAGTACTTC. Translation gives CASRAIGGADETQYF.

The V and J genes are TRBV4-1 and TRBJ1-6; a weak D match, TRBD1 (5 bases). The germline V gene encodes CDR1 MGHRA and CDR2 YSYEKL. This CDR3 contains 16 residues. Trimming cost V 4 bases and J 7 bases, with 17 bases left between them. In DNA form, the CDR3 reads TGCGCCAGCAGCCCTACCGGCCGACAGATGAATTCACCCCTCCACTTT. It yields the protein CASSPTGRQMNSPLHF.

This clone was seen more than once but under ten times. The chain is built from TRBV7-9 and TRBJ1-3; D not certain. The germline V and J ends were trimmed by 4 bases and 4 bases, with 2 bases remaining between them. In germline, CDR1 is SEHNR, CDR2 FQNEAQ (reference sequence). The CDR3 is 11 residues long. The CDR3 sequence is CASSSGNTIYF. The CDR3 DNA reads TGTGCCAGCAGCTCAGGAAACACCATATATTTT.

The rearrangement uses TRBV7-9 and TRBJ1-6; 7 bases agree with TRBD1. The CDR3 is made up of 17 amino acids. V shed 1 base and J 4 bases; nucleotides not matched to a gene: 7. Looked up from germline, CDR1 is SEHNR and CDR2 is FQNEAQ (reference sequence). The CDR3 reads CASSLDEGTAYNSPLHF. The CDR3, as DNA: TGTGCCAGCAGCTTAGATGAGGGGACAGCTTATAATTCACCCCTCCACTTT. Together with reference TRBV7-9 and TRBJ1-6, the CDR3 gives the full variable domain: DTGVSQNPRHKITKRGQNVTFRCDPISEHNRLYWYRQTLGQGPEFLTYFQNEAQLEKSRLLSDRFSAERPKGSFSTLEIQRTEQGDSAMYLCASSLDEGTAYNSPLHFGNGTRLTVT.

The chain employs TRBV5-1 and TRBJ2-3; D gene uncertain. Per germline, CDR1 SGHRS and CDR2 YFSETQ. CDR3 size: 13 residues. The V end lost 0 bases, the J end lost 6 bases, and 8 bases lay between the germline ends. In nucleotides, the CDR3 is TGCGCCAGCAGCTTGGGCGAAGCCGATACGCAGTATTTT. This gives the protein CASSLGEADTQYF.

As to this clone: Relative to the germline gene, one junction end is altered; a read error may explain this. The chain couples TRBV18 to TRBJ2-3, with 8 nucleotides matching TRBD1. This CDR3 region has 15 residues. In germline, CDR1 is KGHSH, CDR2 LQKENI. The CDR3 is CANSLRQGASDTQYF. The CDR3 region has the DNA TGTGCCAACTCACTCAGGCAGGGGGCCTCAGATACGCAGTATTTT.

The chain carries TRBV6-5 and TRBJ1-2; weak D call: TRBD1 (5 bases). V was trimmed by 6 bases and J by 7 bases, leaving 6 bases between them. Germline V gene data show CDR1 as MNHEY and CDR2 as SVGAGI. The CDR3 is 10 residues long. CDR3 in DNA: TGTGCCAGCAGGGGGCTTGGCTACACCTTC. Translation gives CASRGLGYTF.

Concerning this clone: This same CDR3 is encoded by further DNA sequences in the sample. The chain joins TRBV7-2 to TRBJ1-2; weak D call: TRBD1 (5 bases). The V and J ends lost 5 bases and 4 bases respectively, with 11 bases between them. Germline V gene sequence: CDR1 SGHTA, CDR2 FQGNSA. This CDR3 contains 13 residues. CDR3 coding DNA: TGTGCCAGCAGCCCACGGGGGGGCTATGGCTACACCTTC. Amino acids: CASSPRGGYGYTF.

J is TRBJ2-1 and V is TRBV5-1, with 7 bases fitting TRBD1. Germline-derived CDR1 and CDR2 are SGHRS and YFSETQ. J was trimmed by 1 base and V by 3 bases; bases with no gene match: 13. The CDR3 runs to 18 residues. CDR3 protein: CASSSTSIRDSSYNEQFF. Written as DNA, the CDR3 is TGCGCCAGCAGCTCGACCTCCATCCGGGACAGTTCCTACAATGAGCAGTTCTTC.

The J gene is TRBJ2-1, the V gene TRBV28, with D unclear. The V end was cut by 2 bases, the J end by 5 bases, with 7 bases between. CDR1 is MDHEN and CDR2 is SYDVKM in the germline V gene. CDR3 length equals 13 residues. The CDR3 sequence: CASSLGSNNEQFF. The DNA of the CDR3 is TGTGCCAGCAGTTTAGGCAGTAACAATGAGCAGTTCTTC. Full variable domain (rest looked up from reference TRBV28 and TRBJ2-1): DVKVTQSSRYLVKRTGEKVFLECVQDMDHENMFWYRQDPGLGLRLIYFSYDVKMKEKGDIPEGYSVSREKKERFSLILESASTNQTSMYLCASSLGSNNEQFFGPGTRLTVL.

This chain uses TRBV27 with TRBJ2-1, with TRBD2 identical over 8 bases. This CDR3 comprises 14 residues. V gave up 6 bases and J gave up 4 bases; unmatched junction bases: 5. Germline V gene sequence: CDR1 MNHEY, CDR2 SMNVEV (reference sequence). CDR3: CASRRLASYNEQFF. The CDR3 DNA is TGTGCCAGCAGACGACTAGCGTCGTACAATGAGCAGTTCTTC.

The gene calls are TRBV6-5 and TRBJ2-2; 10 bases are shared with TRBD1. The CDR3 runs 15 residues. V lost 3 bases and J lost 6; bases outside the gene matches: 4. CDR1 is MNHEY and CDR2 is SVGAGI in the germline V gene. The CDR3 DNA reads TGTGCCAGCAGTTATGGGACAGGGGTCCCCGGGGAGCTGTTTTTT. Translating gives CASSYGTGVPGELFF.

The V call is TRBV9, the J call TRBJ2-5, with 7 bases that match TRBD2. This CDR3 region has 14 residues. CDR1 and CDR2 (germline): SGDLS, YYNGEE. Trimming removed 4 bases from V and 7 bases from J; junction bases left unmatched: 10. The CDR3 spells CASSTIPTSRTQYF. CDR3 DNA sequence: TGTGCCAGCAGCACCATCCCGACTAGCCGGACCCAGTACTTC.